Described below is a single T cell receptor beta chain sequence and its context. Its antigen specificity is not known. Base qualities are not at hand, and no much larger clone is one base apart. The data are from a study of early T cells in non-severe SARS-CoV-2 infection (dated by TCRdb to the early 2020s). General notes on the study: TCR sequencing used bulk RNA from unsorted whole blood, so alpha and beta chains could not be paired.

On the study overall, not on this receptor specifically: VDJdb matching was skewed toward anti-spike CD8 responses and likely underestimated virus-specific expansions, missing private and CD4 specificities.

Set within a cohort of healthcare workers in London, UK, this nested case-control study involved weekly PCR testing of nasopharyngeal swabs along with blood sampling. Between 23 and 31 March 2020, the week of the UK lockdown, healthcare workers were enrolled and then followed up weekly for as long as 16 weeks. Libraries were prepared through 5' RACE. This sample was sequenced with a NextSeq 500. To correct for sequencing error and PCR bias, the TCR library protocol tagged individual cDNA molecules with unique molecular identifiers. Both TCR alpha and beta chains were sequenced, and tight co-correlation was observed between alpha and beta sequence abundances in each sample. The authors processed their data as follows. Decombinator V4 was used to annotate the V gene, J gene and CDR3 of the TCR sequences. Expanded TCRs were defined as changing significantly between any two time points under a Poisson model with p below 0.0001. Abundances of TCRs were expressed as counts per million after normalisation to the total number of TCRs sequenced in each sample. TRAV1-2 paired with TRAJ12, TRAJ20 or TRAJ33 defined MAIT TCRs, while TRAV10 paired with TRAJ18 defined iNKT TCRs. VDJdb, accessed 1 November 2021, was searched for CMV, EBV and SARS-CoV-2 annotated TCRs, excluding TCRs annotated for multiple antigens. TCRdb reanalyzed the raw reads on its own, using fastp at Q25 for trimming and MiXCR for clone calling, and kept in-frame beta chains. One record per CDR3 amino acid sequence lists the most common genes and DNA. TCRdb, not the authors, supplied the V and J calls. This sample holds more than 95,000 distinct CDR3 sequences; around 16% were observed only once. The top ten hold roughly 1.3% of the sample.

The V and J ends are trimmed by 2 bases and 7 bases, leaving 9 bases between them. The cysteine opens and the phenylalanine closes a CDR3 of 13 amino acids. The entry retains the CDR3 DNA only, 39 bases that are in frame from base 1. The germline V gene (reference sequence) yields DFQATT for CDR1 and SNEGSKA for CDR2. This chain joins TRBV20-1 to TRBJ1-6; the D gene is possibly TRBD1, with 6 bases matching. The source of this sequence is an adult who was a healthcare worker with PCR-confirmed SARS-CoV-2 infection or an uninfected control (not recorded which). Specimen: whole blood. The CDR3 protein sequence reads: CSARSDRNSPLHF. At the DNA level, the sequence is TGCAGTGCTAGATCGGACAGAAATTCACCCCTCCACTTT.